The sequence of this T cell receptor (beta chain) was determined in a study of shared clonotypes between healthy human individuals. V was pared by 6 bases and J by 0 bases, with 4 bases of the junction left unmatched. The CDR3 spans 14 residues. Germline assignment: CDR1 SQVTM and CDR2 ANQGSEA. The deep-level immunoSEQ assay was used. Libraries were prepared by immunoSEQ multiplex PCR; TCRdb keeps only in-frame clonotypes and omits some of them. The sample has fewer than 700,000 clones; around 78% are singletons. Adult Caucasians living in Nashville, Tennessee made up all of the donors. Sequencing was done on a sample of PBMCs. This clonotype originated in a woman in her 40s in good health. Some clones in this sample may be carry-over from other donors' samples. This chain connects TRBV29-1 to TRBJ2-1; 8 nucleotides match TRBD2. The CDR3, as DNA: TGCAGCGTGACTAGCGCTGACTCCTACAATGAGCAGTTCTTC. This codes for CSVTSADSYNEQFF.